Listed here are 22 T cell receptor beta chains from one sample, sequenced in a study of vaccination and CD4 T cells after COVID-19. Their specific antigens are unknown. Regarding treatment: approximately 10-day PBMC culture with coronavirus spike peptide pools or control peptides (ViraFEST assay). The Oncomine TCR Beta short-read assay was what sequenced the DNA obtained from cultured CD4+ T cells. TCRdb passed the PCR reads through MiXCR, listing each CDR3 protein once. The profile covers about 12,000 distinct CDR3 sequences, with around 50% appearing a single time and roughly 19% taken by the ten largest. Input material: CD4+ T cells from blood, cultured in vitro. The receptors were sampled from a human donor who had recovered from COVID-19.

This chain connects TRBV12-3 or TRBV12-4 to TRBJ1-1, with unresolved D. The CDR3 is 13 amino acids. Trimming took off 3 bases at V and 2 bases at J, with 7 bases between the two ends. CDR3 in amino acids: CASSLVGNTEAFF. CDR3 bases: TGTGCCAGCAGTTTGGTGGGCAACACTGAAGCTTTCTTT.

This clonotype was seen a handful of times. The gene calls are TRBV7-3 and TRBJ2-3, with 8 bases lining up with TRBD2. Losses at the gene ends were 5 bases for V and 9 bases for J; bases not matched to a gene: 4. Looked up from germline, CDR1 is SGHTA and CDR2 is FQGTGA. The CDR3 covers 12 residues. The CDR3 DNA reads TGTGCCAGCAGCCCATCTAGCGGGACGCAGTATTTT. This gives the protein CASSPSSGTQYF.

The V gene is TRBV5-4, the J gene TRBJ2-2; D is uncertain. This CDR3 is 14 amino acids long. CDR1 and CDR2 from the germline V gene are SGHNT and YYREEE (reference sequence). Trimming took 0 bases from V and 2 from J, leaving 5 bases between them. The CDR3 reads CASSLDVNTGELFF. The CDR3, as DNA: TGTGCCAGCAGCTTGGACGTCAACACCGGGGAGCTGTTTTTT.

The chain combines TRBV7-8 with TRBJ2-2, with D hard to call. The CDR3 sequence is 14 residues long. V shed 2 bases and J shed 4 bases, with 8 bases lying between them. Germline V CDR1 and CDR2: SGHVS, FQNEAQ. This CDR3 is CASSLSRATGELFF. In DNA, the CDR3 is TGTGCCAGCAGCTTAAGCCGGGCCACCGGGGAGCTGTTTTTT.

The chain has TRBV12-3 or TRBV12-4 and TRBJ2-3; D possibly corresponds to TRBD2 (6 bases). V was clipped by 6 bases and J by 4 bases, with 20 bases between them. The CDR3 consists of 16 residues. CDR3 protein: CASSLGLFGGPDTQYF. Written as DNA, the CDR3 is TGTGCCAGCAGCTTGGGACTGTTTGGAGGACCAGATACGCAGTATTTT.

This clonotype occurred once. The chain carries TRBV5-4 and TRBJ2-7; 8 bases map to TRBD2. The CDR3 runs 14 residues. Per the germline V gene, CDR1 is SGHNT and CDR2 is YYREEE (reference sequence). V shed 0 bases and J 5 bases; nucleotides not matched to a gene: 4. CDR3 amino acids: CASSLGRGGNEQYF. DNA of the CDR3: TGTGCCAGCAGCTTGGGTCGGGGGGGCAACGAGCAGTACTTC. Complete variable domain (other parts from reference TRBV5-4 and TRBJ2-7): ETGVTQSPTHLIKTRGQQVTLRCSSQSGHNTVSWYQQALGQGPQFIFQYYREEENGRGNFPPRFSGLQFPNYSSELNVNALELDDSALYLCASSLGRGGNEQYFGPGTRLTVT.

This chain uses TRBV30 with TRBJ1-2, with D perhaps TRBD1 (6 bases). The V end lost 3 bases, the J end lost 3 bases, and 20 bases lay between the germline ends. This CDR3 comprises 16 residues. Germline loops: CDR1 GTSNPN, CDR2 SVGIG (reference sequence). The CDR3 is CAWRAPPTGYDYGYTF. CDR3 sequence (DNA): TGTGCCTGGAGGGCACCCCCGACAGGCTACGACTATGGCTACACCTTC.

This clonotype came up a few times. This sequence joins TRBV20-1 and TRBJ1-1; a possible D gene is TRBD1 (6 bases). CDR3 length equals 15 residues. Germline CDR1 DFQATT, CDR2 SNEGSKA (reference sequence). V dropped 3 bases and J dropped 1 base, with 15 bases sitting between them. CDR3 sequence: CSASLGGRSNTEAFF. The CDR3 bases are TGCAGTGCTAGTCTCGGGGGCAGGTCGAACACTGAAGCTTTCTTT.

J is TRBJ2-7 and V is TRBV6-1; 7 bases fit TRBD2. The CDR3 sequence is 14 residues long. Germline loops: CDR1 MNHNS, CDR2 SASEGT. V trimming: 6 bases; J trimming: 4 bases; junction bases outside the gene matches: 9. The chain's CDR3 is CASRAGPRSYEQYF. The CDR3 bases are TGTGCCAGCAGAGCGGGACCGCGAAGTTACGAGCAGTACTTC.

This clonotype was seen a handful of times. The V and J genes are TRBV7-2 and TRBJ2-7, with no clear D. CDR3 length equals 14 residues. The V gene's germline CDR1 is SGHTA and CDR2 FQGNSA. V was cut by 1 base and J by 2 bases, with 9 bases left in between. The DNA of the CDR3 is TGTGCCAGCAGCTTAGGAGGTCCAGCCTACGAGCAGTACTTC. It encodes CASSLGGPAYEQYF.

This clonotype was seen once. The V and J genes are TRBV7-8 and TRBJ1-1; TRBD1 matches at 10 bases. V was pared by 1 base and J by 1 base, with 3 bases of the junction left unmatched. The CDR3 is made up of 16 amino acids. Germline V gene data show CDR1 as SGHVS and CDR2 as FQNEAQ. Here the CDR3 reads CASSLGRQGANTEAFF. The CDR3 DNA reads TGTGCCAGCAGCTTAGGCCGACAGGGGGCGAACACTGAAGCTTTCTTT.

The chain carries TRBV18 and TRBJ1-2; D is unclear. V gave up 5 bases and J gave up 3 bases, with 28 bases separating them. The germline gives CDR1 KGHSH, CDR2 LQKENI. This CDR3 has 19 amino acids. The CDR3 loop reads CASSLGPPQTGSKYYGYTF. CDR3 DNA: TGTGCCAGCTCATTGGGCCCACCCCAGACCGGGTCTAAATACTATGGCTACACCTTC.

The chain is built from TRBV5-1 and TRBJ1-2; tentative D call: TRBD1 (6 bases). Trimming pared 4 bases from V and 9 bases from J, leaving 19 bases between. Germline CDR1 and CDR2: SGHRS and YFSETQ. The length of the CDR3 is 14 residues. The CDR3 reads CASSRGQARGSYTF. CDR3 nucleotides: TGCGCCAGCAGCCGGGGGCAGGCGCGAGGGAGCTACACCTTC.

This clonotype was detected only a few times. The chain recombines TRBV6-1 with TRBJ1-6; weak D call: TRBD1 (6 bases). The CDR3 sequence is 14 residues long. V gave up 5 bases and J gave up 6 bases, with 11 bases separating them. CDR1 and CDR2 from the germline V gene are MNHNS and SASEGT. The chain's CDR3 is CASSTGQFNSPLHF. CDR3 sequence (DNA): TGTGCCAGCAGTACAGGACAGTTTAATTCACCCCTCCACTTT.

The chain combines TRBV7-9 with TRBJ1-6; a weak D match, TRBD1 (5 bases). V was pared by 2 bases and J by 8 bases, with 19 bases between. Germline loops: CDR1 SEHNR, CDR2 FQNEAQ (reference sequence). The CDR3 runs to 17 residues. The CDR3 sequence is CASSLTVKGRWYSPLHF. In nucleotides, the CDR3 is TGTGCCAGCAGCTTAACCGTAAAGGGGAGATGGTATTCACCCCTCCACTTT.

This clonotype was observed a few times. The genes are TRBV20-1 and TRBJ2-1; TRBD2 matches 8 bases. This CDR3 spans 14 amino acids. CDR1 is DFQATT and CDR2 is SNEGSKA in the germline V gene (reference sequence). The V gene end was trimmed by 4 bases and the J gene end by 0 bases; junction bases not matched to a gene: 2. The CDR3 here is CSAISGDSYNEQFF. The CDR3 DNA reads TGCAGTGCTATTAGCGGGGACTCCTACAATGAGCAGTTCTTC.

CDR3 sequence (DNA): TGTGCCAGCAGTCTAATCGGGACAGGGACCTACGAGCAGTACTTC. It specifies CASSLIGTGTYEQYF. The chain carries TRBV28 and TRBJ2-7; 9 positions agree with TRBD1. V was clipped by 5 bases and J by 2 bases; unmatched bases: 7. Germline-derived CDR1 and CDR2 are MDHEN and SYDVKM. CDR3 size: 15 residues. The full variable domain, with the rest looked up from reference TRBV28 and TRBJ2-7, is DVKVTQSSRYLVKRTGEKVFLECVQDMDHENMFWYRQDPGLGLRLIYFSYDVKMKEKGDIPEGYSVSREKKERFSLILESASTNQTSMYLCASSLIGTGTYEQYFGPGTRLTVT.

This clonotype came up once. The chain uses TRBV19 and TRBJ2-1; 8 bases match TRBD1. Germline V gene lookup returns CDR1 LNHDA and CDR2 SQIVND (reference sequence). The CDR3 has 15 amino acids. Germline trimming cut 3 bases from V and 5 bases from J; bases unmatched to any gene: 6. Here the CDR3 DNA reads TGTGCCAGTAGTATGGGGCAGGGGGCTCACAATGAGCAGTTCTTC. It specifies CASSMGQGAHNEQFF.

This clonotype has just a few counts. The chain carries TRBV12-3 or TRBV12-4 and TRBJ2-5; 12 bases are shared with TRBD1. CDR3 size: 15 residues. V shed 1 base and J 5 bases; nucleotides not matched to a gene: 2. The CDR3: CASSLGDRGRETQYF. The CDR3 nucleotides are TGTGCCAGCAGTTTAGGGGACAGGGGGCGGGAGACCCAGTACTTC.

This clonotype was observed a few times. This chain uses TRBV12-3 or TRBV12-4 with TRBJ1-1; D might be TRBD1 (6 bases). V was pared by 3 bases and J by 6 bases, with 14 bases between. The CDR3 has 14 residues. CDR3 region: CASSLSGAVAEAFF. For the CDR3, the DNA is TGTGCCAGCAGTTTGTCGGGGGCAGTCGCTGAAGCTTTCTTT.

This chain connects TRBV6-1 to TRBJ1-6, with 8 bases identical to TRBD1. V was clipped by 8 bases and J by 9 bases; unmatched bases: 15. Germline values: CDR1 MNHNS, CDR2 SASEGT. This CDR3 spans 16 amino acids. The CDR3 sequence is CASCDRGPLFCSPLHF. Here the CDR3 DNA reads TGTGCCAGCTGCGACAGGGGCCCACTATTTTGTTCACCCCTCCACTTT.

The V call is TRBV3-1, the J call TRBJ2-7; 7 positions agree with TRBD2. V lost 4 bases and J lost 5; bases outside the gene matches: 8. CDR1 is LGHDT and CDR2 is YNNKEL in the germline V gene (reference sequence). CDR3 length equals 14 residues. The CDR3 reads CASSPRGEMHEQYF. In DNA form, the CDR3 reads TGTGCCAGCAGCCCTCGGGGGGAGATGCACGAGCAGTACTTC.